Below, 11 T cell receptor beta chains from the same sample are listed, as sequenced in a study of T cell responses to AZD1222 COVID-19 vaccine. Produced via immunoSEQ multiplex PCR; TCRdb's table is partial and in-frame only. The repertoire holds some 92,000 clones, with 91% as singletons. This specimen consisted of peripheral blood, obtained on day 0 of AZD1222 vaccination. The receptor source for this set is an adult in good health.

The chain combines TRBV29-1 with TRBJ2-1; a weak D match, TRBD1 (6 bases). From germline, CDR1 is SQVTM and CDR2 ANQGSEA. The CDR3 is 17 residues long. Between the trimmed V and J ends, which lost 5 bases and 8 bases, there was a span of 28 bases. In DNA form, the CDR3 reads TGCAGCGTTTCCTGGACAGTGGGGCGGCCTAGGGGCGATGAGCAGTTCTTC. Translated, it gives CSVSWTVGRPRGDEQFF.

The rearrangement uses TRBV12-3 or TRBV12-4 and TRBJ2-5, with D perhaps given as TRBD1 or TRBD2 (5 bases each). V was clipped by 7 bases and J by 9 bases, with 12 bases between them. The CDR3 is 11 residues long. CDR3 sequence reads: CASTGRGPQYF. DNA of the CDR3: TGTGCCAGCACGGGGCGAGGGCCCCAGTACTTC.

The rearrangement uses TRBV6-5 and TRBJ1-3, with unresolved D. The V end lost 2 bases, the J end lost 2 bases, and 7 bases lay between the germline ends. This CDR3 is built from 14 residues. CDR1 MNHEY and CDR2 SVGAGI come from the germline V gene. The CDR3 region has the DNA TGTGCCAGCAGTTACGGGCAAGCTGGAAACACCATATATTTT. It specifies CASSYGQAGNTIYF.

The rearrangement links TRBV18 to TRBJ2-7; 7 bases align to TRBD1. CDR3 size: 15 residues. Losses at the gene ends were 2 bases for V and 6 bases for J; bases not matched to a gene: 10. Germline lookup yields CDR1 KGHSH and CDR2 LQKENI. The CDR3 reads CASSPTVETGSEQYF. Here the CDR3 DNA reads TGTGCCAGCTCACCAACCGTGGAGACAGGGAGCGAGCAGTACTTC. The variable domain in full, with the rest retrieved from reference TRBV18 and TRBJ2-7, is NAGVMQNPRHLVRRRGQEARLRCSPMKGHSHVYWYRQLPEEGLKFMVYLQKENIIDESGMPKERFSAEFPKEGPSILRIQQVVRGDSAAYFCASSPTVETGSEQYFGPGTRLTVT.

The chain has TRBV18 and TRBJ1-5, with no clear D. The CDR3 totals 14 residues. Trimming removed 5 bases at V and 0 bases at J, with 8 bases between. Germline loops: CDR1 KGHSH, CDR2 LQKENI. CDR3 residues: CASSASGSNQPQHF. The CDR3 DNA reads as TGTGCCAGCTCAGCATCAGGTAGCAATCAGCCCCAGCATTTT. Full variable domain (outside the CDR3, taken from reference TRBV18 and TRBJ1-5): NAGVMQNPRHLVRRRGQEARLRCSPMKGHSHVYWYRQLPEEGLKFMVYLQKENIIDESGMPKERFSAEFPKEGPSILRIQQVVRGDSAAYFCASSASGSNQPQHFGDGTRLSIL.

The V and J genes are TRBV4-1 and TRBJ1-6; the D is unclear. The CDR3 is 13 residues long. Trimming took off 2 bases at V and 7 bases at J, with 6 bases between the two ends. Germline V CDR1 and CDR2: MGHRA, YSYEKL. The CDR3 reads CASSQRGNSPLHF. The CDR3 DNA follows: TGCGCCAGCAGCCAACGAGGGAATTCACCCCTCCACTTT.

This CDR3 reads CATRTDGNTIYF. The CDR3 nucleotides are TGTGCCACCCGGACCGATGGGAACACCATATATTTT. The chain uses TRBV19 and TRBJ1-3, with no clear D. Per germline, CDR1 LNHDA and CDR2 SQIVND (reference sequence). CDR3 length: 12 residues. V was cut by 10 bases and J by 7 bases, with 14 bases left in between.

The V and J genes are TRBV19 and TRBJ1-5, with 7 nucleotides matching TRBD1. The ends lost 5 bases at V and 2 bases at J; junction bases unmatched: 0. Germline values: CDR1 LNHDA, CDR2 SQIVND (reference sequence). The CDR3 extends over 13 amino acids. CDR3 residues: CASSGTGNQPQHF. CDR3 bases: TGTGCCAGTAGTGGGACAGGCAATCAGCCCCAGCATTTT.

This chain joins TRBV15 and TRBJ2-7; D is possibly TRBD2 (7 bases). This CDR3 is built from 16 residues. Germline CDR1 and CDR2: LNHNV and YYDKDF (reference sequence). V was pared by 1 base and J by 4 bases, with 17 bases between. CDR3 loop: CATSRVGEGETYEQYF. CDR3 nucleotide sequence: TGTGCCACCAGCAGAGTAGGGGAGGGGGAAACGTACGAGCAGTACTTC.

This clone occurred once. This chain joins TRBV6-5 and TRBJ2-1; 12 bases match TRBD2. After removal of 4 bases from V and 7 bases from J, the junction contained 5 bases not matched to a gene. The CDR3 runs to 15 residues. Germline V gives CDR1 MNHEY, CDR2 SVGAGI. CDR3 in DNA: TGTGCCAGCAGTTTCCCAACTAGCGGGAGGAATGAGCAGTTCTTC. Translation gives CASSFPTSGRNEQFF.

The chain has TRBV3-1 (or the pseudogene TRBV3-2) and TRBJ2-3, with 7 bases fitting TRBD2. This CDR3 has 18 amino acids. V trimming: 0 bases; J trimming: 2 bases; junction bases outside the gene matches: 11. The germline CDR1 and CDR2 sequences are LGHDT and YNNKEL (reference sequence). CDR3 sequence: CASSQEVPGGRITDTQYF. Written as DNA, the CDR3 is TGTGCCAGCAGCCAAGAGGTTCCCGGCGGGAGAATCACAGATACGCAGTATTTT.